A selection of T cell receptor beta chains follows, all from one sample in a study of graft-versus-host responses after intestinal transplantation. Assay: immunoSEQ multiplex PCR; the TCRdb copy retains only in-frame clones and omits some. In the table there are over 60,000 clones, 80% to 95% of which are singletons. The sequencing here drew on bone marrow, taken 700 to 850 days after intestinal transplantation. The origin of the receptors is a human patient who received an intestinal transplant, so some T cells may come from the graft donor. Each CDR3 is given with its conserved first and last residue. A D gene is named only where the DNA matches it firmly. Not all rows give a size; the values are once, few, many and, for expanded clones, a class.

clone_size j_call v_call d_call cdr3_aa cdr3_nt
. TRBJ2-7 TRBV13 TRBD2 CASSSLLAGVVGEQYF TGTGCCAGCAGCTCTCTACTAGCGGGAGTAGTCGGCGAGCAGTACTTC
. TRBJ1-6 TRBV5-4 . CASSSDQDQWDSYNSPLHF TGTGCCAGCAGCTCCGACCAGGATCAGTGGGACTCCTATAATTCACCCCTCCACTTT
. TRBJ2-1 TRBV4-1 TRBD2 CASSQDRLAGVANEQFF TGCGCCAGCAGCCAAGATCGTCTAGCGGGGGTAGCCAATGAGCAGTTCTTC
. TRBJ1-2 TRBV28 . CASRPGTRRSYGYTF TGTGCCAGCAGACCCGGGACACGAAGAAGCTATGGCTACACCTTC
. TRBJ2-7 TRBV6-5 . CASSYYPGSSYEQYF TGTGCCAGCAGTTACTACCCCGGGAGTTCCTACGAGCAGTACTTC
. TRBJ2-7 TRBV18 . CASTSNPSPSSTWVYEQYF TGTGCCAGCACCTCGAACCCATCCCCGTCGTCCACCTGGGTGTACGAGCAGTACTTC
. TRBJ2-5 TRBV11-2 . CASRQGGETQYF TGTGCCAGCAGACAGGGCGGGGAGACCCAGTACTTC
. TRBJ2-5 TRBV7-6 TRBD1 CASRQGQTPRESQYF TGTGCCAGCAGACAGGGACAGACTCCAAGAGAGTCCCAGTACTTC
. TRBJ2-7 TRBV9 . CASSQGHSYEQYF TGTGCCAGCAGCCAGGGACATTCTTACGAGCAGTACTTC
few TRBJ2-1 TRBV27 TRBD2 CASSSPGLAGDNEQFF TGTGCCAGCAGTTCACCGGGACTAGCGGGAGACAATGAGCAGTTCTTC
. TRBJ2-3 TRBV4-1 TRBD2 CASRVAGDTDTQYF TGCGCCAGCAGAGTAGCGGGAGACACAGATACGCAGTATTTT
. TRBJ2-5 TRBV5-4 . CASSSEEDGRSETQYF TGTGCCAGCAGCTCAGAAGAGGACGGAAGAAGCGAGACCCAGTACTTC
. TRBJ2-5 TRBV27 . CASSLLGEGETQYF TGTGCCAGCAGTTTACTAGGAGAGGGAGAGACCCAGTACTTC
once TRBJ1-2 TRBV28 . CASSPSGEGGYTF TGTGCCAGCAGTCCCTCAGGGGAGGGCGGCTACACCTTC
. TRBJ1-1 TRBV6-5 . CASSYSKPGVTEAFF TGTGCCAGCAGTTACTCGAAACCAGGGGTGACTGAAGCTTTCTTT
. TRBJ1-2 TRBV6-6 . CASKWREGYTF TGTGCCAGCAAATGGCGGGAGGGCTACACCTTC
. TRBJ2-1 TRBV5-1 TRBD2 CASSPVSGSFNEQFF TGCGCCAGCAGCCCTGTGAGCGGGAGTTTCAATGAGCAGTTCTTC
. TRBJ2-7 TRBV7-9 . CASSLAWETDSYEQYF TGTGCCAGCAGCTTAGCGTGGGAAACCGACTCCTACGAGCAGTACTTC
. TRBJ1-5 TRBV30 TRBD1 CAWSTGGSNQPQHF TGTGCCTGGAGTACAGGGGGTAGCAATCAGCCCCAGCATTTT
. TRBJ2-7 TRBV5-4 TRBD1 CASSWDRSYEQYF TGTGCCAGCAGCTGGGACAGATCCTACGAGCAGTACTTC
. TRBJ2-1 TRBV11-2 . CASSSGTNEQFF TGTGCCAGCAGCTCCGGGACTAATGAGCAGTTCTTC
few TRBJ2-2 TRBV28 . CASSLFGRNTGELFF TGTGCCAGCAGTTTATTCGGCCGGAACACCGGGGAGCTGTTTTTT
. TRBJ2-4 TRBV12-5 . CASGLGDGGIQYF TGTGCTAGTGGTCTGGGTGATGGGGGGATTCAGTACTTC
few TRBJ1-6 TRBV6-5 TRBD1 CASSYHSATGDSPLHF TGTGCCAGCAGTTACCACTCGGCGACAGGGGATTCACCCCTCCACTTT
. TRBJ2-7 TRBV6-5 TRBD1 CASSWTGNYEQYF TGTGCCAGCAGTTGGACAGGGAACTACGAGCAGTACTTT
. TRBJ2-1 TRBV27 . CASSRDPDNEQFF TGTGCCAGCAGCCGGGATCCAGACAATGAGCAGTTCTTC
. TRBJ2-1 TRBV7-3 . CASSLSSGAGEQFF TGTGCCAGCAGCTTAAGTTCAGGAGCCGGTGAGCAGTTCTTC
. TRBJ2-7 TRBV4-1 . CASSPTNTYEQYF TGCGCCAGCAGCCCGACTAACACCTACGAGCAGTACTTC
. TRBJ1-2 TRBV7-9 . CASRTGTNYGYTF TGTGCCAGCAGAACGGGGACTAACTATGGCTACACCTTC
. TRBJ1-2 TRBV7-9 . CASSSPKEENDYTF TGTGCCAGCAGCTCCCCCAAGGAAGAGAATGACTACACCTTC
. TRBJ1-5 TRBV21-1 . CASSKVMGVRGNQPQHF TGTGCCAGCAGCAAAGTTATGGGGGTTAGGGGCAATCAGCCCCAGCATTTT
. TRBJ2-7 TRBV19 TRBD1 CATSDRTYEQYF TGTGCCACCTCGGACAGGACCTACGAGCAGTACTTC
. TRBJ2-7 TRBV27 . CASSFLRTPYEQYF TGTGCCAGCAGTTTTTTGCGGACCCCCTACGAGCAGTACTTC
. TRBJ1-6 TRBV7-9 . CASSLTPPNSPLHF TGTGCCAGCAGCTTAACCCCCCCGAATTCACCCCTCCACTTT
. TRBJ2-7 TRBV6-1 . CASGRTGSAYEQYF TGTGCCAGCGGACGGACGGGGAGCGCCTACGAGCAGTACTTC